This TCR beta chain was recorded in a study of OX40 agonist ivuxolimab in advanced cancers. Overall study: At 0.01 to 10 mg/kg, ivuxolimab was administered intravenously to patients every 2 weeks. Patients undergoing dose escalation presented with hepatocellular carcinoma, melanoma, renal cell or head and neck cancer. Study-wide points: Clonal expansion by week 6 occurred in CD4+ and CD8+ blood T cells (at 0.1 to 3.0 mg/kg).

Trimming took 3 bases from V and 1 from J; bases not matched to a gene: 4. The CDR3 consists of 15 residues. CDR1 is LNHDA and CDR2 is SQIVND in the germline V gene (reference sequence). Using immunoSEQ multiplex PCR, the repertoire was profiled, and TCRdb retains in-frame clones only, with some absent. The table lists about 90,000 clones, around 85% of them singletons. Autoimmune disease history or systemic immunosuppression disqualified patients. As concerns this clone: Its antigen remains unknown.

The sample consisted of CD4+ or CD8+ T cells sorted from blood, taken in a trial of the OX40 agonist ivuxolimab. The gene calls are TRBV19 and TRBJ2-5, with 8 bases fitting TRBD2. The origin of this receptor is an adult with an advanced solid tumor such as melanoma, head and neck, liver or kidney cancer. CDR3 amino acids: CASSILAGGQETQYF. In nucleotides, the CDR3 is TGTGCCAGTAGTATCTTGGCGGGGGGCCAAGAGACCCAGTACTTC.